The 28 T cell receptor beta chains presented below share a single source sample, sequenced in a study of blood T cells in healthy people across ages. Sample-barcoded 5' priming and a J-beta primer mix drove a second PCR of about 7 to 12 cycles. TCRdb fed the 5' RACE reads into MiXCR, producing one record per CDR3 protein. The table records approximately 1.5 million distinct CDR3 sequences, approximately 43% of them present only once. Sequencing was done on a sample of blood. The receptors come from a woman between 18 and 29 years old in good health.

The gene calls are TRBV9 and TRBJ1-1; D gene unclear. Germline assignment: CDR1 SGDLS and CDR2 YYNGEE. This CDR3 has 14 amino acids. V was clipped by 0 bases and J by 6 bases, with 12 bases between them. CDR3 residues: CASSVGATGSEAFF. CDR3 coding DNA: TGTGCCAGCAGCGTAGGGGCAACGGGATCTGAAGCTTTCTTT.

The CDR3 spells CSVARDSSYNEQYF. In DNA form, the CDR3 reads TGCAGCGTTGCCCGGGACAGCTCCTACAATGAGCAGTACTTC. V is TRBV29-1 and J is TRBJ2-1; 7 nucleotides agree with TRBD1. The last part of the DNA fits TRBJ2-7 better; the J call may be wrong. This CDR3 has 14 residues. Germline loops: CDR1 SQVTM, CDR2 ANQGSEA.

The chain couples TRBV20-1 to TRBJ1-5, with D possibly matching TRBD1 (5 bases). The germline V gene has CDR1 DFQATT and CDR2 SNEGSKA (reference sequence). The CDR3 is 14 amino acids. Trimming shortened V by 3 bases and J by 3 bases, and 12 bases separated the two germline ends. DNA for the CDR3: TGCAGTGCTAGGAGAGGGGAGCACAATCAGCCCCAGCATTTT. Amino acid sequence: CSARRGEHNQPQHF.

This chain links TRBV20-1 with TRBJ2-1, with a possible D match to TRBD2 (6 bases). The V and J ends lost 6 bases and 4 bases respectively, with 16 bases between them. Germline CDR1 is DFQATT and CDR2 is SNEGSKA (reference sequence). The CDR3 covers 14 residues. The CDR3 sequence: CSACLGGPYNEQFF. As DNA, the CDR3 is TGCAGTGCCTGCCTCGGGGGACCATACAATGAGCAGTTCTTC.

On this clonotype itself: A much larger clonotype is one base distant, so this may be a read error. The V gene is TRBV7-9, the J gene TRBJ2-2; D not resolved. Germline CDR1 is SEHNR and CDR2 is FQNEAQ (reference sequence). The CDR3 is 13 amino acids. CDR3 nucleotides: TGTACCAGCAGCTTAGAAGGTAGCGGGGAGCTGTTTTTT. Amino acid sequence: CTSSLEGSGELFF.

The rearrangement links TRBV7-9 to TRBJ1-1; D remains ambiguous. V was trimmed by 3 bases and J by 7 bases, leaving 9 bases between them. This CDR3 comprises 12 residues. The germline V gene encodes CDR1 SEHNR and CDR2 FQNEAQ (reference sequence). CDR3 coding DNA: TGTGCCAGCAGCTTGCGGTTGGGTGAAGCTTTCTTT. Its protein is CASSLRLGEAFF.

In its sample, this clonotype was seen once. This chain joins TRBV30 and TRBJ1-2, with 9 bases lining up with TRBD1. V was clipped by 3 bases and J by 4 bases; unmatched bases: 12. Per the germline V gene, CDR1 is GTSNPN and CDR2 is SVGIG (reference sequence). The CDR3 is 16 residues long. CDR3 sequence reads: CAWRGTGIIWGYGYTF. The CDR3 coding sequence is TGTGCCTGGAGGGGGACAGGGATAATTTGGGGCTATGGCTACACCTTC.

This clonotype was detected only once. The chain combines TRBV28 with TRBJ1-2; D is undetermined. This CDR3 is 12 amino acids long. V lost 6 bases and J lost 8, with 13 bases in between. Germline V gives CDR1 MDHEN, CDR2 SYDVKM. The CDR3 loop reads CASSYSVSGYTF. CDR3 nucleotides: TGTGCCAGCAGCTACTCAGTTAGCGGCTACACCTTC.

This clonotype was detected a few times. The genes are TRBV2 and TRBJ2-1, with 9 nucleotides matching TRBD1. The length of the CDR3 is 14 residues. The V gene's germline CDR1 is SNHLY and CDR2 FYNNEI. V was clipped by 9 bases and J by 7 bases; unmatched bases: 10. Here the CDR3 reads CASTLTGGGNEQFF. CDR3 sequence (DNA): TGTGCCAGTACCTTGACAGGGGGTGGGAATGAGCAGTTCTTC.

V gene TRBV5-1 combines with J gene TRBJ2-5; 7 bases line up with TRBD1. Germline V CDR1 and CDR2: SGHRS, YFSETQ. The CDR3 consists of 13 residues. Trimming at V came to 5 bases and at J to 5 bases, leaving 6 bases not matched to a gene. The CDR3 loop is CASSDTGVETQYF. The CDR3 DNA reads as TGCGCCAGCAGTGATACAGGGGTGGAGACCCAGTACTTC.

This clonotype was seen just once. This sequence joins TRBV7-9 and TRBJ1-2; D uncertain. This CDR3 contains 13 residues. Trimming stripped 5 bases from V and 9 bases from J, with 16 bases between. Looked up from germline, CDR1 is SEHNR and CDR2 is FQNEAQ (reference sequence). CDR3 coding DNA: TGTGCCAGCAGCCCCCGGGCCCTTAGGAGCTACACCTTC. Translating gives CASSPRALRSYTF.

The V and J genes are TRBV4-3 and TRBJ1-5, with a possible D match to TRBD1 (5 bases). CDR1 and CDR2 from the germline V gene are LGHNA and YSLEER. V lost 4 bases to trimming and J lost 9 bases, with 19 bases between them. CDR3 length: 15 amino acids. The CDR3 reads CASSPSRGVERPQHF. For the CDR3, the DNA is TGCGCCAGCAGCCCCTCCCGAGGGGTCGAACGGCCCCAGCATTTT.

This rearrangement joins TRBV28 to TRBJ1-2; a weak D match, TRBD1 (5 bases). Germline values: CDR1 MDHEN, CDR2 SYDVKM. CDR3 size: 16 residues. V was shortened by 6 bases and J by 0 bases, with 17 bases between the two germline ends. Written as DNA, the CDR3 is TGTGCCAGCAGGCCGACCATAGGGGCGTCTAACTATGGCTACACCTTC. Its protein product is CASRPTIGASNYGYTF.

This chain joins TRBV20-1 and TRBJ2-1, with 7 bases fitting TRBD2. This CDR3 is built from 13 residues. Germline trimming cut 6 bases from V and 13 bases from J; bases unmatched to any gene: 15. Germline lookup yields CDR1 DFQATT and CDR2 SNEGSKA (reference sequence). The chain's CDR3 is CSAPIGLVETQFF. The CDR3 DNA reads as TGCAGTGCCCCAATCGGACTAGTAGAGACCCAGTTCTTC.

The J gene is TRBJ1-1, the V gene TRBV6-5; TRBD1 aligns across 7 bases. Germline lookup yields CDR1 MNHEY and CDR2 SVGAGI. Trimming at V came to 2 bases and at J to 5 bases, leaving 5 bases not matched to a gene. The CDR3 extends over 14 amino acids. The chain's CDR3 is CASSYNRGSTEAFF. The DNA of the CDR3 is TGTGCCAGCAGTTACAACAGGGGTTCGACTGAAGCTTTCTTT.

This clonotype occurred many times. The chain combines TRBV20-1 with TRBJ2-3; TRBD2 aligns across 9 bases. Germline-derived CDR1 and CDR2 are DFQATT and SNEGSKA (reference sequence). Trimming removed 1 base from V and 4 bases from J; junction bases left unmatched: 6. The CDR3 is 15 residues long. CDR3: CSARGLAERPDTQYF. Here the CDR3 DNA reads TGCAGTGCTAGAGGACTAGCGGAGCGGCCAGATACGCAGTATTTT.

This clonotype has a handful of counts. The gene calls are TRBV27 and TRBJ2-1; D possibly corresponds to TRBD2 (5 bases). This CDR3 has 12 amino acids. Germline V CDR1 and CDR2: MNHEY, SMNVEV (reference sequence). The CDR3 DNA reads TGTGCAGCGGTGGGTGGGGACAATGAGCAGTTCTTC. Protein sequence: CAAVGGDNEQFF.

This clonotype was counted between two and nine times. The chain uses TRBV6-5 and TRBJ1-2, with 11 bases that match TRBD1. The CDR3 extends over 14 amino acids. Trimming cost V 2 bases and J 6 bases; bases outside gene matches: 2. Germline CDR1 is MNHEY and CDR2 is SVGAGI. CDR3 DNA sequence: TGTGCCAGCAGTTACGGGACAGGGGGGCATGGCTACACCTTC. Amino acid sequence: CASSYGTGGHGYTF.

The table lists this clonotype with a few counts. The CDR3 here is CASSPRVRVHEQYF. The CDR3 DNA reads TGTGCCAGCAGCCCTAGGGTCAGGGTCCACGAGCAGTACTTC. V and J are TRBV7-9 and TRBJ2-7; tentative D call: TRBD1 (5 bases). The V end lost 5 bases, the J end lost 5 bases, and 16 bases lay between the germline ends. The CDR3 sequence is 14 residues long. Germline loops: CDR1 SEHNR, CDR2 FQNEAQ (reference sequence).

This clonotype appeared a few times. The chain uses TRBV13 and TRBJ2-5; perhaps TRBD2 as D (5 bases). V shed 5 bases and J shed 1 base, with 14 bases lying between them. The CDR3 consists of 15 residues. Germline-derived CDR1 and CDR2 are PRHDT and FYEKMQ (reference sequence). The chain's CDR3 is CASSPAKEVQETQYF. The CDR3 region has the DNA TGTGCCAGCAGCCCAGCTAAGGAGGTCCAAGAGACCCAGTACTTC.

This sequence joins TRBV6-5 and TRBJ2-5; TRBD2 aligns across 7 bases. J gave up 11 bases and V 6 bases, and 12 bases lay outside the gene matches. Germline V gene data show CDR1 as MNHEY and CDR2 as SVGAGI. The CDR3 length is 13 residues. Written as DNA, the CDR3 is TGTGCCAGCAGATCCGGGACTATCACTGAGCAGTACTTC. Translating it yields CASRSGTITEQYF.

The chain couples TRBV7-9 to TRBJ2-1, with no clear D. The CDR3 loop spans 15 amino acids. V lost 10 bases to trimming and J lost 1 base, with 17 bases between them. Per germline, CDR1 SEHNR and CDR2 FQNEAQ (reference sequence). CDR3 loop: CAIGVEGGSYNEQFF. As DNA, the CDR3 is TGTGCCATCGGAGTAGAAGGCGGATCCTACAATGAGCAGTTCTTC.

The chain has TRBV5-6 and TRBJ2-1; D possibly corresponds to TRBD2 (6 bases). The CDR3 consists of 14 residues. Germline CDR1 reads SGHDT; CDR2 reads YYEEEE. Deletions cut 3 bases from V and 3 bases from J, with 10 bases between. The CDR3: CASSSYGGYNEQFF. CDR3 DNA sequence: TGTGCCAGCAGCTCTTACGGGGGCTACAATGAGCAGTTCTTC.

This chain connects TRBV5-1 to TRBJ2-2; 8 nucleotides match TRBD1. The CDR3 runs 14 residues. The J segment lost 1 base and the V segment lost 8 bases, leaving 4 bases of the junction unmatched. The germline V gene encodes CDR1 SGHRS and CDR2 YFSETQ. This CDR3 reads CASMDRVNTGELFF. As DNA, the CDR3 is TGCGCCAGTATGGACAGGGTGAACACCGGGGAGCTGTTTTTT.

This clonotype was counted only a few times. The chain combines TRBV4-1 with TRBJ2-7; D gene uncertain. Trimming cost V 8 bases and J 0 bases, with 11 bases left between them. This CDR3 is 13 amino acids long. Germline V gene sequence: CDR1 MGHRA, CDR2 YSYEKL. The CDR3 region has the DNA TGCGCCAGCGGGAAGACGAGCTCCTACGAGCAGTACTTC. Encoded protein: CASGKTSSYEQYF.

This clonotype was picked up a small number of times. The rearrangement links TRBV21-1 to TRBJ2-7. TRBV21-1 is annotated as a pseudogene. The CDR3 loop spans 14 amino acids. CDR3: CASSSSWGPYEQYF. The CDR3 nucleotides read TGTGCCAGCAGCAGTTCGTGGGGGCCCTACGAGCAGTACTTC.

Worth noting for this clonotype: The junction does not match germline at one end; this may be a read error. The chain joins TRBV29-1 to TRBJ1-6; no clear D. The CDR3 loop spans 14 amino acids. CDR1 is SQVTM and CDR2 is ANQGSEA in the germline V gene. The DNA for the CDR3 is TGCAGCGTAACACTCTCCTCCAATAATTCACCCCTCCACTTT. Translating it yields CSVTLSSNNSPLHF.

V and J are TRBV3-1 and TRBJ2-3; D ambiguous. The ends were cut back, 4 bases at V and 5 bases at J, with 10 bases in the middle. The CDR3 consists of 13 residues. Germline CDR1 reads LGHDT; CDR2 reads YNNKEL (reference sequence). The CDR3 region has the DNA TGTGCCAGCAGCCCCCCTCTTGGAGATACGCAGTATTTT. Encoded protein: CASSPPLGDTQYF.